Listed below are T cell receptor beta chains from one sample, sequenced in a study of blood T cell repertoires in COVID-19. Profiling relied on immunoSEQ multiplex PCR, and the TCRdb table lists in-frame clones only, not all of them. Of just over 300,000 clones in the sample, under 90% are singletons; the top ten hold approximately 1.8%. Sequenced: peripheral blood. The source of these receptors is a woman aged 25-40 years with COVID-19, enrolled during active disease. Each CDR3 is given with its conserved first and last residue. The D gene is left open where the match is weak.

d_call | v_call | cdr3_aa
NA | TRBV2 | CASRSFRNTEAFF
NA | TRBV14 | CASSQAGGQETQYF
TRBD1 | TRBV19 | CASSTPGQNQPQHF
NA | TRBV10-2 | CASSGLRSGLHF
NA | TRBV7-3 | CARLNEQFF
TRBD2 | TRBV6-2/TRBV6-3 | CASSPTSGSTDTQYF
NA | TRBV11-3 | CASSLGGRGIQYF
NA | TRBV5-5 | CASNPSGGGAGTQFF
NA | TRBV12-3/TRBV12-4 | CASSFNGEQYF
TRBD1 | TRBV6-2/TRBV6-3 | CASSSHGDRYTEAFF
TRBD2 | TRBV5-4 | CASSEASGGAGDTQYF
NA | TRBV7-9 | CASSLEAGTATNEKLFF
NA | TRBV24-1 | CATSGLGLLYYEQYF
NA | TRBV9 | CASSASGGGVYGYTF
TRBD2 | TRBV19 | CASSLRGGRYNEQFF
TRBD1 | TRBV15 | CATSRPGTGEEKLFF
NA | TRBV7-2 | CASSLSASGTGDRFGVFF
NA | TRBV6-5 | CASSRGYEQFF
TRBD1 | TRBV4-2 | CASSQAGTGRNQPQHF
NA | TRBV9 | CASSVDLQTYNEQFF
TRBD1 | TRBV15 | CATSRGQDKQYF
NA | TRBV6-1 | CASSEFGRINQPQHF
TRBD1 | TRBV5-4 | CASSPRTGRESPLHF
NA | TRBV5-3 | CASPGCGYTF
NA | TRBV2 | CASSDGYEQYF
NA | TRBV5-1 | CASSQLDRGNSPLHF